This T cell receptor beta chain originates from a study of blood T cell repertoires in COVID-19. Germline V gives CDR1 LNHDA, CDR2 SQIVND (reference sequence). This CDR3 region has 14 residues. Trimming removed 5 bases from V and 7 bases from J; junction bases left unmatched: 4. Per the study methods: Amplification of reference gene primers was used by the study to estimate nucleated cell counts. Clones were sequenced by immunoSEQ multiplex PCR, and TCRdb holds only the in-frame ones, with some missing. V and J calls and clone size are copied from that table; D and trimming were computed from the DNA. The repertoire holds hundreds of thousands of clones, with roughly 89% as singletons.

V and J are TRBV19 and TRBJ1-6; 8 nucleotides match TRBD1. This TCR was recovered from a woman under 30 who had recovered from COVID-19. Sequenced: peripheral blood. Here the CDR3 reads CASSETGGNSPLHF. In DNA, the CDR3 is TGTGCCAGTAGTGAAACAGGGGGAAATTCACCCCTCCACTTT. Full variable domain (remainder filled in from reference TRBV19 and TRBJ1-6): DGGITQSPKYLFRKEGQNVTLSCEQNLNHDAMYWYRQDPGQGLRLIYYSQIVNDFQKGDIAEGYSVSREKKESFPLTVTSAQKNPTAFYLCASSETGGNSPLHFGNGTRLTVT.